The T cell receptor (beta chain) described here comes from a study of blood T cell repertoires in COVID-19. For the study at large: COVID-19 samples, acute and convalescent, were from the United States, Italy and Spain.

Seattle enrolled patients during active infection and tracked them longitudinally. Per the original data handling: Nucleated cell number was recorded as an estimate derived from reference gene primer amplification. The table came from immunoSEQ multiplex PCR; TCRdb's copy has only in-frame clones and leaves some out. V, J and clone size reflect that table, while D and trimming were determined from the DNA. The sample holds roughly 570,000 clones, about 88% seen once. The V gene end was trimmed by 2 bases and the J gene end by 0 bases; junction bases not matched to a gene: 8. The germline CDR1 and CDR2 sequences are SGHRS and YFSETQ. There are 16 residues in the CDR3.

The sequence was collected from a woman between 50 and 59 years old with COVID-19, enrolled during active disease. Sequenced: peripheral blood. V usage is TRBV5-1 and J usage is TRBJ2-7; 7 bases agree with TRBD1. The CDR3 nucleotides read TGCGCCAGCAGCTTAGTCTCCGGGACAGTCTCCTACGAGCAGTACTTC. It yields the protein CASSLVSGTVSYEQYF.